The present entry profiles one T cell receptor (beta chain) with its context. This clone was counted once. It has no known antigen specificity. Nothing much larger sits one base from this clone, and base qualities are not available. This sample is drawn from a study of long-term antiretroviral therapy in people with HIV (dated by TCRdb to between 2021 and 2024). The study in broad terms: The earliest samples were collected approximately a decade before the 2015 WHO recommendation for immediate ART, a period when ART was typically delayed until CD4 counts fell. The cohort contributed about 200 cryopreserved PBMC samples from 25 to 35 adults with confirmed HIV infection, collected serially over a mean of about six years (range 1-12). This retrospective serial study examined whether starting ART and sustained HIV suppression were associated with changes in the composition and diversity of the TRB repertoire in peripheral blood. About 35% of the 30 participants with HIV were female. No cross-contamination during QIAcube processing was shown when test extractions of a monoclonal T-cell line were performed alongside about 30 polyclonal samples.

Participants were included only if at least one PBMC sample before ART initiation and at least two post-ART samples were available. All participants with HIV were treated in the United States of America. Before DNA extraction, cryopreserved samples of 1-10 million PBMC were thawed and then washed. At the time of the earliest PBMC sample, participants with HIV were aged between roughly 20 and 54 years. PBMC samples were contributed by each participant from 1-4 timepoints before ART initiation and 2-8 timepoints after ART initiation, with a median of 7 samples. Serial HIV viral load, CD4+ T-cell count, ART history and demographic data were obtained for every participant. Using a Qiagen kit on a QIAcube, genomic DNA was extracted from unsorted PBMC, with samples processed in batches of 12. Sequencing of the TRB variable region was done with the immunoSEQ hsTCRB v3.0 assay at survey level resolution. A depth of roughly 35,000-50,000 T-cell genomes per sample was targeted for TRB sequencing. Pooled TRB libraries were sequenced on an Illumina MiSeq with a v3 150-cycle kit. In the original analysis: Analysis of repertoires was carried out in R inside a reproducible Nextflow workflow spanning QC, data transformation and analysis. Custom analyses were implemented in LymphoSeq2, an R package for AIRR-Seq data exploration. A handful of samples that yielded fewer than 5000 total TRB sequences were excluded, so that more than 150 HIV repertoires were analyzed. Among the roughly 180 retained HIV repertoires, about 57 were collected before ART initiation and 120 to 140 after ART initiation. Each repertoire was downsampled to 5000 TRB nucleotide sequences, and summary statistics were averaged across 100 downsampling iterations. TRB sequences were retained for analysis only if CDR3 regions of at least seven amino acids were present. Diversity was assessed using a clonality score derived from Shannon entropy and using the Gini coefficient. In repertoire networks, the top 5000 CDR3 amino acid sequences were linked whenever an edit distance of one separated two sequences. For TRB CDR3 amino acid sequences, antigen specificity groups and MHC restriction were predicted with GLIPH2. To flag known CMV, EBV, HIV or tissue antigen associations, CDR3 amino acid sequences were matched against VDJdb and McPAS-TCR. Pre-ART, post-ART and control groups were compared with Wilcoxon signed-rank tests and Holm-Bonferroni correction. This immuneACCESS table, as held by TCRdb, lists in-frame sequences with V and J called but not all clones. Of the missing ones, under half trace to an unresolved V gene in checked studies; the others have no known cause. Clonal size and the V and J genes are those of that table, whereas D and trimming came from the DNA. The sample yields about 39,000 clones; 86% were counted once. 4% of the sample is taken by the ten largest.

Overall study outcomes, separate from this receptor: Starting ART was linked to a significant rise in TRB diversity, yet even after long-term ART the diversity remained significantly lower than in transplant donor controls. Narrower CDR3 length ranges were observed in HIV repertoires than in controls, and an antigen-experienced repertoire with only a slight naive shift after ART was suggested by the network structure. The samples were dated from about 2004 to 2017, and the ART regimens that were used may be less effective than current ART regimens. Inferences about post-ART repertoire changes were limited because no data were available on ART adherence, viral resistance or therapy changes. Since PBMC availability was limited, sequencing covered only the TCR beta chain, with no alpha chain pairing. The repertoire was dominated across all time points by expanded TRB clones identified before ART initiation, although this dominance was seen to fluctuate and to decrease in many PLHIV after ART. Because pre-ART samples had limited cell numbers, unsorted PBMC were profiled rather than sorted CD4+ and CD8+ T cells.

The junction shows trimming of 4 bases on V and 0 bases on J, plus 11 bases between the germline ends. The germline V gene gives CDR1 as SGHRS and CDR2 as YFSETQ. The CDR3 measures 15 amino acids from cysteine to phenylalanine. Solely the CDR3 DNA is kept, with 45 bases framed from the first base. The sequence is built from TRBV5-1 and TRBJ2-1; no D gene call is confident. The sequencing here drew on unsorted PBMCs, taken 1.2 years after starting antiretroviral therapy. The source of this sequence is a woman aged 45-65 years with HIV. The DNA sequence follows: TGCGCCAGCAGCCCCGAGTCGAGCTCCTACAATGAGCAGTTCTTC. The translation is CASSPESSSYNEQFF.